A selection of T cell receptor beta chains follows, all from one sample in a study of vaccination and CD4 T cells after COVID-19. Their antigens remain unidentified. In TCRdb, the PCR reads were re-called with MiXCR into one record per CDR3 protein. The table lists 20,000 to 25,000 distinct CDR3 sequences, 70% of them singletons. The sample was CD4+ T cells from blood, cultured in vitro. The receptors were sampled from a human donor who had recovered from COVID-19. The conserved cysteine and the conserved F or W are not part of the CDR3 here.

v_call	cdr3_aa
TRBV20-1	SARTDYNSPLH
TRBV7-2	ASSRPQDGGYT
TRBV7-9	ASAGGKNEQF
TRBV10-3	AISLSVGEQY
TRBV7-9	ASSPDRGGTEAF
TRBV20-1	SASVGAGTEAF
TRBV28	ASSLSEYNSPLH
TRBV4-3	ASSQAGLAGRNEQF
TRBV7-3	ASSPFKISGTEAF
TRBV15	ATSRSTGTSTDTQY
TRBV7-2	ASSASVTGTGKAF
TRBV20-1	SARAEQETQY
TRBV7-7	ASSKDRNQPQH
TRBV30	AWNVGGGGTQY
TRBV27	ASSLSGVTSNQPQH
TRBV18	ASSRTSGNTDTQY
TRBV20-1	SAGRRMWGYT
TRBV28	ASSLRDRGLEAF
TRBV6-2/TRBV6-3	ASSYGPYGYT
TRBV30	AGISTEAF
TRBV20-1	SVVQGYRRNTEAF
TRBV30	ALDRGRNQPQH
TRBV2	ASKGSEGNYGYT
TRBV19	ASHTDSGRPPYEQY
TRBV12-3/TRBV12-4	ASSPYGGGYNEQF
TRBV28	ASRQIGRPDTEAF
TRBV5-1	ASSSVDRANYGYT
TRBV6-1	ASSRTGGRPQH
TRBV6-5	ASSYGGGGSGANVLT
TRBV28	ASSFLRGGYGYT
TRBV6-2/TRBV6-3	ASSSGTSGTDTQY
TRBV19	ATSDRVSPGNTIY
TRBV2	ASTREQGVQPQH
TRBV15	ATSRGGARISNQPQH
TRBV28	ASRKRLAKNIQY
TRBV25-1	ASRWTGTDTQY
TRBV29-1	SAQGNEQY
TRBV5-1	ASSPGGTSYNEQF
TRBV19	ASNLQAGYIQY
TRBV7-2	ASSFQTGNEKLF
TRBV4-2	ASSQERVSYEQY
TRBV7-9	ASSPVVSGYT
TRBV7-2	ASRTSGNTQY
TRBV27	ASRTDRNYGYT
TRBV7-6	ASSQVLGLGSEQF
TRBV20-1	SARGGRGRNEKLF